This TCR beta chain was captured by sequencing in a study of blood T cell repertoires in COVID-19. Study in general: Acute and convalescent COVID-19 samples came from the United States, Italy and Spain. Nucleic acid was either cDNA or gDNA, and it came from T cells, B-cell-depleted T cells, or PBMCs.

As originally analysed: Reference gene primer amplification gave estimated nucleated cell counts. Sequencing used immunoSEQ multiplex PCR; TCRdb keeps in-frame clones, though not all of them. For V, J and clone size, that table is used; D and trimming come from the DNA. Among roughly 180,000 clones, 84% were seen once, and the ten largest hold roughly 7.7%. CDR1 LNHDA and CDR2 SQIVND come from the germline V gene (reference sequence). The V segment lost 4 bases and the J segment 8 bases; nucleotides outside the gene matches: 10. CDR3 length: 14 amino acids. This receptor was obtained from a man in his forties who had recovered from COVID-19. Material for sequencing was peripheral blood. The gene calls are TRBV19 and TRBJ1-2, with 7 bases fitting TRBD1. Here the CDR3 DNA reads TGTGCCAGTAGTAATTACAGGGGACGTCGCGGCTACACCTTC. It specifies CASSNYRGRRGYTF.